This entry describes one TCR beta chain. This sample stems from a study of T cells in Graves' hyperthyroidism and ophthalmopathy. CDR3 length: 14 amino acids. V was cut by 7 bases and J by 5 bases, with 14 bases left in between. Germline loops: CDR1 KGHDR, CDR2 SFDVKD. Amplification yielded TCR beta CDR3 regions, with RNA transcripts as the source. The TCR CDR3 was amplified in a first-round RT-PCR using the HTBI primer set. TCRdb reprocessed the multiplex PCR reads via MiXCR and lists one record per CDR3 protein. The sample holds 560,000 or so distinct CDR3 sequences, about half seen once. A lack of ophthalmopathy progression within 18 months defined stable Graves' hyperthyroidism. Based on clinical symptoms, serum thyroxine and TRAb, thyroid ultrasound and orbital computed tomography, diagnoses were reached.

The material sequenced was peripheral blood or thyroid tissue (not recorded which). This sequence was found in a young woman with Graves' hyperthyroidism. The genes are TRBV24-1 and TRBJ1-5, with D possibly matching TRBD1 (5 bases). CDR3 loop: CATSSWGGDQPQHF. The CDR3 coding sequence is TGTGCCACCAGCAGTTGGGGGGGGGATCAGCCCCAGCATTTT.